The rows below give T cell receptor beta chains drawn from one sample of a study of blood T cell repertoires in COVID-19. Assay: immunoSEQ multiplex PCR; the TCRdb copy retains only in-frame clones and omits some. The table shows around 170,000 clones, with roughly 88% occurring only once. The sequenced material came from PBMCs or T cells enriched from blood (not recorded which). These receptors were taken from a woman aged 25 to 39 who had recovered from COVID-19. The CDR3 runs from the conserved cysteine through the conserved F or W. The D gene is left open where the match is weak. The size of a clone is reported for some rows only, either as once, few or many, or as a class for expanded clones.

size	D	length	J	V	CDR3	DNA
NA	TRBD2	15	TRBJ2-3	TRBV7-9	CASSSLAGGTDTQYF	TGTGCCAGCAGCTCACTAGCGGGGGGCACAGATACGCAGTATTTT
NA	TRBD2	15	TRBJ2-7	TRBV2	CASSGTSGKSYEQYF	TGTGCCAGCAGTGGGACTAGCGGGAAAAGCTACGAGCAGTACTTC
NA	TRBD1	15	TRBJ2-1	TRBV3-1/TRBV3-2	CASSQGQGSYNEQFF	TGTGCCAGCAGCCAAGGACAGGGGTCCTACAATGAGCAGTTCTTC
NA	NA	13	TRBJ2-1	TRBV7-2	CASSTPSGNEQFF	TGTGCCAGCAGCACCCCGTCGGGTAATGAGCAGTTCTTC
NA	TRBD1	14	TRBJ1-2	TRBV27	CASSFSQGADGYTF	TGTGCCAGCAGTTTCAGCCAGGGGGCCGATGGCTACACCTTC
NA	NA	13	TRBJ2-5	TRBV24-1	CATSEGSSETQYF	TGTGCCACCAGTGAAGGGAGTTCCGAGACCCAGTACTTC
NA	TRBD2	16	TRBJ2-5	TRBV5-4	CASSLTSGQGGETQYF	TGTGCCAGCAGCTTGACTAGCGGGCAAGGAGGAGAGACCCAGTACTTC
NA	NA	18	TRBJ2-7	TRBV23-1	CASTPSYRGLPTLYEQYF	TGCGCCAGCACTCCATCCTACAGGGGACTGCCAACACTCTACGAGCAGTACTTC
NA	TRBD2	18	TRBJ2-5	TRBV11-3	CASSLSGNTPALGETQYF	TGTGCCAGCAGTCTTAGCGGGAACACGCCGGCCCTGGGGGAGACCCAGTACTTC
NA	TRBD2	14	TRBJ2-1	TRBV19	CATRELAGPLEQFF	TGTGCCACAAGGGAACTAGCGGGGCCGTTAGAGCAGTTCTTC
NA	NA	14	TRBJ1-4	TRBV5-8	CASSFGGGKEKLFF	TGTGCCAGCAGCTTCGGCGGGGGAAAGGAAAAACTGTTTTTT
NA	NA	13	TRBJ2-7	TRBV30	CAWSVGTLGEQYF	TGTGCCTGGAGTGTGGGGACTTTGGGCGAGCAGTACTTC
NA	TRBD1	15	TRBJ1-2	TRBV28	CASSLAGTGIYGYTF	TGTGCCAGCAGTTTGGCCGGGACAGGGATCTATGGCTACACCTTC
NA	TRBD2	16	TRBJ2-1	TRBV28	CASSSGTSGSYNEQFF	TGTGCCAGCAGTTCCGGGACTAGCGGCTCCTACAATGAGCAGTTCTTC
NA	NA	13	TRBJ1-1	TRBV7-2	CASSLGPHAGAFF	TGTGCCAGCAGCTTAGGGCCCCATGCTGGAGCTTTCTTT
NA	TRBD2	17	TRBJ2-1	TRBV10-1	CASSDTSGRASYNEQFF	TGCGCCAGCAGCGATACTAGCGGGAGGGCCAGTTACAATGAGCAGTTCTTC
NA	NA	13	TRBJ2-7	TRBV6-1	CASSDGETYEQYF	TGTGCCAGCAGTGACGGGGAAACCTACGAGCAGTACTTC
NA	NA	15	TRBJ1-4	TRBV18	CASQNTGSIGEKLFF	TGTGCCAGCCAAAACACAGGGTCGATCGGTGAAAAACTGTTTTTT
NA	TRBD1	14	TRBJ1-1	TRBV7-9	CASSLEGTVREAFF	TGTGCCAGCAGCTTAGAAGGGACAGTGAGGGAAGCTTTCTTT
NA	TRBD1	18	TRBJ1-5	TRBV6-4	CASSWPREGQGVNQPQHF	TGTGCCAGCAGTTGGCCAAGGGAGGGACAGGGGGTAAATCAGCCCCAGCATTTT
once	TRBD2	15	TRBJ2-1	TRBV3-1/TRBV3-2	CASSLSGTRVYEQFF	TGTGCCAGCAGCCTCTCCGGGACTAGGGTCTATGAGCAGTTCTTC
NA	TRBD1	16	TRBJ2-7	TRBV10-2	CASSVYPGGLGYEQYF	TGCGCCAGCAGTGTTTACCCAGGGGGATTGGGTTACGAGCAGTACTTC
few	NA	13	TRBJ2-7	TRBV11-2	CASSLATYYEQYF	TGTGCCAGCAGCTTAGCGACTTACTACGAGCAGTACTTC
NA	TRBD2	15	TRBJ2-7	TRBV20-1	CSASNPGLQTYEQYF	TGCAGTGCTAGTAACCCGGGACTACAGACCTACGAGCAGTACTTC
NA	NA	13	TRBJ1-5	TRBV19	CASSSVGLQPQHF	TGTGCCAGTAGTTCAGTGGGGCTACAGCCCCAGCATTTT
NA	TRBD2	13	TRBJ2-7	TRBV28	CASGGLAGYEQYF	TGTGCCAGCGGGGGACTAGCGGGCTACGAGCAGTACTTC
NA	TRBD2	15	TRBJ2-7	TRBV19	CASSPSGRAAGEQYF	TGTGCCAGTAGTCCTAGCGGGAGGGCCGCGGGTGAGCAGTACTTC
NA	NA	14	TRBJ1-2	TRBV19	CASSGGGLWYGYTF	TGTGCCAGTAGTGGGGGGGGATTATGGTATGGCTACACCTTC
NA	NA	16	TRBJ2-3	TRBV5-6	CASSAYVSVRTDTQYF	TGTGCCAGCAGCGCTTATGTGTCGGTGAGAACAGATACGCAGTATTTT
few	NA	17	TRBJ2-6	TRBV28	CASSLARLGSGANVLTF	TGTGCCAGCAGTTTGGCCAGGCTCGGCTCTGGGGCCAACGTCCTGACTTTC
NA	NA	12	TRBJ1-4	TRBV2	CASSEQFEKLFF	TGTGCCAGCAGTGAACAGTTTGAAAAACTGTTTTTT
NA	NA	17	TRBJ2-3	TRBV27	CASSHLRQGGRTDTQYF	TGTGCCAGCAGTCACCTAAGGCAGGGCGGCCGCACAGATACGCAGTATTTT
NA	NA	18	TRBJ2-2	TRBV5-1	CASSLVPPKPGDTGELFF	TGCGCCAGCAGCCTAGTCCCCCCGAAACCGGGGGACACCGGGGAGCTGTTTTTT
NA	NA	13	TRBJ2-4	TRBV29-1	CAGTELGKNIQYF	TGCGCCGGTACGGAGTTAGGCAAAAACATTCAGTACTTC
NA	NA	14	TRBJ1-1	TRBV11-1	CASSLEHPNTEAFF	TGTGCCAGCAGCTTAGAACATCCGAACACTGAAGCTTTCTTT
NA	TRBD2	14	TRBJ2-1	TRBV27	CASSLSGREAEQFF	TGTGCCAGCAGTTTAAGCGGGAGGGAAGCTGAGCAGTTCTTC
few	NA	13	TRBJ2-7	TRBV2	CASRETSGYEQYF	TGTGCCAGCAGGGAGACCAGCGGCTACGAGCAGTACTTC
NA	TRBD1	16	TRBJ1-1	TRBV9	CASSAGTGGAVTEAFF	TGTGCCAGCAGCGCCGGGACAGGGGGGGCGGTCACTGAAGCTTTCTTT
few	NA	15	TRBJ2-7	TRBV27	CASSPLNDRTWEQYF	TGTGCCAGCAGTCCCCTAAACGACAGGACGTGGGAGCAGTACTTC
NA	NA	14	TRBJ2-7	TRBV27	CASSLNTGTYEQYF	TGTGCCAGCAGCCTTAATACAGGGACCTACGAGCAGTACTTC
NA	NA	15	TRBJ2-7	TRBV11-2	CASSLEGSGSYEQYF	TGTGCCAGCAGCTTAGAGGGCAGCGGATCCTACGAGCAGTACTTC
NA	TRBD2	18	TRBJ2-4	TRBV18	CASSPSSGRVEAKNIQYF	TGTGCCAGCTCACCTTCCAGCGGGAGGGTGGAGGCCAAAAACATTCAGTACTTC
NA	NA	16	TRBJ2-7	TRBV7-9	CASSLGYGGERYEQYF	TGTGCCAGCAGCTTAGGATATGGCGGGGAGAGGTACGAGCAGTACTTC
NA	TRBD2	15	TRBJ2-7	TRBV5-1	CASSQGLAPSYEQYF	TGCGCCAGCAGCCAGGGACTAGCGCCCTCCTACGAGCAGTACTTC
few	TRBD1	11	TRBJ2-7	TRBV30	CAWSRGLEQYF	TGTGCCTGGAGCAGGGGGCTCGAGCAGTACTTC
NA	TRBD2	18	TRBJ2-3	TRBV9	CASSAELSASGVTDTQYF	TGTGCCAGCAGCGCAGAACTGTCTGCTAGCGGGGTCACAGATACGCAGTATTTT
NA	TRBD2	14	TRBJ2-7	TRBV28	CASTSPGLEYEQYF	TGTGCCAGCACCAGCCCGGGACTAGAATACGAGCAGTACTTC
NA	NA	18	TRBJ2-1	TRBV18	CASSPPRNVVRRADEQFF	TGTGCCAGCTCACCACCCCGCAACGTGGTGAGGCGTGCCGATGAGCAGTTCTTC
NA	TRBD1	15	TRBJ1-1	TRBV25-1	CASPPPGQGPTEAFF	TGTGCCAGCCCCCCTCCGGGACAGGGCCCCACTGAAGCTTTCTTT
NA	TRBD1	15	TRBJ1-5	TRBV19	CASTKDRGLVQPQHF	TGTGCCAGTACCAAGGACAGGGGGCTTGTTCAGCCCCAGCATTTT
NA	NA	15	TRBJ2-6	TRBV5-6	CASSLVRAGANVLTF	TGTGCCAGCAGCTTGGTCAGGGCTGGGGCCAACGTCCTGACTTTC
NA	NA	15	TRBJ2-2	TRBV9	CASSARTENTGELFF	TGTGCCAGCAGCGCCCGGACAGAAAACACCGGGGAGCTGTTTTTT